These 32 T cell receptor beta chains originate from one sample sequenced in a study of blood T cell repertoires in COVID-19. Sequencing was performed with immunoSEQ multiplex PCR; in TCRdb, only in-frame clones are kept and a portion is missing. Among about 180,000 clones listed, 65% to 90% were seen once. The sample taken for sequencing was peripheral blood. Receptor source: a human donor in a cohort sampled during active COVID-19.

The V gene is TRBV9, the J gene TRBJ1-6, with TRBD1 identical over 7 bases. The germline V gene encodes CDR1 SGDLS and CDR2 YYNGEE. The CDR3 loop spans 15 amino acids. Trimming at V came to 1 base and at J to 5 bases, leaving 3 bases not matched to a gene. CDR3 residues: CASSVWTGNNSPLHF. DNA of the CDR3: TGTGCCAGCAGCGTATGGACAGGAAATAATTCACCCCTCCACTTT.

The rearrangement links TRBV7-2 to TRBJ2-7; 7 bases align to TRBD2. The CDR3 length is 15 residues. Losses at the gene ends were 7 bases for V and 2 bases for J; bases not matched to a gene: 11. Germline CDR1 is SGHTA and CDR2 is FQGNSA. The CDR3, as DNA: TGTGCCAGCACCCCCCGGGCTAGCGGAACCTACGAGCAGTACTTC. This sequence encodes CASTPRASGTYEQYF.

This clone was seen a single time. The chain carries TRBV28 and TRBJ2-7; 10 bases match TRBD1. Germline V lookup: CDR1 MDHEN, CDR2 SYDVKM. V was pared by 4 bases and J by 2 bases, with 2 bases of the junction left unmatched. The CDR3 totals 14 residues. CDR3 nucleotide sequence: TGTGCCAGCAGTTCCGGGACAGGGGCCTACGAGCAGTACTTC. As protein: CASSSGTGAYEQYF.

Of note for this clone: The same CDR3 also results from other DNA sequences found in this sample. The rearrangement uses TRBV4-3 and TRBJ2-7; 13 bases fit TRBD2. Germline loops: CDR1 LGHNA, CDR2 YSLEER. CDR3 length: 15 residues. Trimming cost V 3 bases and J 3 bases; bases outside gene matches: 2. CDR3 loop: CASSQGTSGIYEQYF. DNA for the CDR3: TGCGCCAGCAGCCAGGGGACTAGCGGGATCTACGAGCAGTACTTC.

The rearrangement links TRBV6-5 to TRBJ1-4; 8 bases are shared with TRBD1. Trimming cost V 7 bases and J 4 bases; bases outside gene matches: 8. The CDR3 is 15 amino acids. The germline V gene encodes CDR1 MNHEY and CDR2 SVGAGI. CDR3 coding DNA: TGTGCCAGCACCTCGCCAGGGGGCTTTAATGAAAAACTGTTTTTT. Translating it yields CASTSPGGFNEKLFF.

In this sample, this clone turned up a few times. CDR3 in DNA: TGCGCCAGCAGCCAAGATAGGGGCTCCTACGAGCAGTACTTC. Protein sequence: CASSQDRGSYEQYF. The V gene is TRBV4-1, the J gene TRBJ2-7, with D possibly TRBD1 on 5 matching bases. Germline values: CDR1 MGHRA, CDR2 YSYEKL. V was trimmed by 0 bases and J by 0 bases, leaving 6 bases between them. The CDR3 is 14 residues long.

The rearrangement uses TRBV6-1 and TRBJ1-3; TRBD1 is a possible D gene (5 bases). V was pared by 0 bases and J by 3 bases, with 9 bases between. The CDR3 is made up of 15 amino acids. Germline loops: CDR1 MNHNS, CDR2 SASEGT. The CDR3 DNA reads as TGTGCCAGCAGTGAAGCAACAGGCGGTGGAAACACCATATATTTT. Encoded protein: CASSEATGGGNTIYF.

The chain links TRBV11-2 to TRBJ2-7; 8 nucleotides line up with TRBD2. CDR1 and CDR2 from the germline V gene are SGHAT and FQNNGV. V lost 2 bases and J lost 3; bases outside the gene matches: 6. This CDR3 contains 15 residues. The CDR3 protein is CASSLSGGAYYEQYF. CDR3 DNA sequence: TGTGCCAGCAGCTTATCGGGGGGGGCGTACTACGAGCAGTACTTC.

The chain links TRBV6-4 to TRBJ1-6, with D possibly TRBD1 on 5 matching bases. Germline V CDR1 and CDR2: MRHNA, SNTAGT. Trimming removed 5 bases at V and 7 bases at J, with 9 bases between. The CDR3 contains 13 residues. The CDR3 loop reads CASSNTGNSPLHF. The CDR3 bases are TGTGCCAGCAGTAACACAGGAAATTCACCCCTCCACTTT.

In DNA form, the CDR3 reads TGTGCCAGCAGGCCCCTAGCGGAGGAGACCCAGTACTTC. Protein product: CASRPLAEETQYF. J is TRBJ2-5 and V is TRBV5-5; 7 bases are a match to TRBD2. Germline V gene lookup returns CDR1 SGHKS and CDR2 YYEKEE (reference sequence). Trimming removed 5 bases from V and 5 bases from J; junction bases left unmatched: 6. The CDR3 length is 13 residues.

This clone appeared a few times. V usage is TRBV15 and J usage is TRBJ2-7, with 7 bases lining up with TRBD2. The junction had 6 bases not matched to a gene; V was cut back by 7 bases and J by 0 bases. This CDR3 is 14 amino acids long. Per the germline V gene, CDR1 is LNHNV and CDR2 is YYDKDF (reference sequence). CDR3 loop: CATKPSGSSYEQYF. DNA for the CDR3: TGTGCCACCAAACCTAGCGGCTCCTCCTACGAGCAGTACTTC.

V is TRBV19 and J is TRBJ1-5, with TRBD1 matching 9 bases. Germline V CDR1 and CDR2: LNHDA, SQIVND (reference sequence). The CDR3 totals 14 residues. V dropped 5 bases and J dropped 7; count of bases not matched to a gene: 6. The CDR3 sequence: CASSQDRGRQPQHF. DNA for the CDR3: TGTGCCAGTAGTCAGGACAGGGGCAGGCAGCCCCAGCATTTT.

The CDR3 bases are TGTGCCAGCAGCCAAGTCTTGGGGGCCCATGAGCAGTTCTTC. Protein: CASSQVLGAHEQFF. The gene calls are TRBV3-1 (or the pseudogene TRBV3-2) and TRBJ2-1; TRBD1 is a possible D gene (6 bases). The CDR3 length is 14 residues. V was cut by 1 base and J by 8 bases, with 12 bases left in between. The germline V gene encodes CDR1 LGHDT and CDR2 YNNKEL (reference sequence).

The V call is TRBV29-1, the J call TRBJ2-7; 14 bases agree with TRBD2. Unmatched junction bases numbered 8, after V lost 4 bases and J lost 3 bases. Germline loops: CDR1 SQVTM, CDR2 ANQGSEA. CDR3 length equals 16 residues. CDR3 bases: TGCAGCGTTGGGGGACTAGCGGGAGTACCGTTCTACGAGCAGTACTTC. Translating it yields CSVGGLAGVPFYEQYF.

J is TRBJ1-2 and V is TRBV3-1 (or the pseudogene TRBV3-2); a possible D gene is TRBD1 (5 bases). Germline assignment: CDR1 LGHDT and CDR2 YNNKEL (reference sequence). With 2 bases removed from V and 8 bases from J, the gap between germline ends came to 12 bases. CDR3 length: 13 amino acids. The CDR3 DNA sequence: TGTGCCAGCAGCCAATTACAGGAAAACGGCTACACCTTC. As protein: CASSQLQENGYTF.

The table lists this clone with a count of one. The gene calls are TRBV5-1 and TRBJ1-6; D remains ambiguous. This CDR3 spans 13 amino acids. CDR1 and CDR2 (germline): SGHRS, YFSETQ. The ends were cut back, 4 bases at V and 6 bases at J, with 8 bases in the middle. CDR3 region: CASSPLVNSPLHF. CDR3 in DNA: TGCGCCAGCAGCCCCCTTGTTAATTCACCCCTCCACTTT.

This chain joins TRBV7-2 and TRBJ1-1; no clear D gene. The germline V gene encodes CDR1 SGHTA and CDR2 FQGNSA. There are 15 residues in the CDR3. The V and J ends lost 4 bases and 1 base respectively, with 13 bases between them. CDR3: CASSSRRGGNTEAFF. The CDR3 DNA reads TGTGCCAGCAGCTCCCGGCGGGGAGGGAACACTGAAGCTTTCTTT.

The chain is built from TRBV27 and TRBJ1-1, with a possible D match to TRBD1 (6 bases). CDR1 is MNHEY and CDR2 is SMNVEV in the germline V gene (reference sequence). The CDR3 is 15 amino acids. The V gene lost 2 bases and the J gene lost 7 bases, with 17 bases spanning the gap. The CDR3 coding sequence is TGTGCCAGCAGTTTAGGGGGCCCCGGTAAGAATGAAGCTTTCTTT. Translated, it gives CASSLGGPGKNEAFF.

This clone was seen more than once but under ten times. This chain's CDR3 is CAGTGSSGPYEQYF. In DNA form, the CDR3 reads TGTGCCGGGACCGGGTCTAGCGGACCCTACGAGCAGTACTTC. V and J are TRBV18 and TRBJ2-7; 7 bases match TRBD2. V shed 11 bases, J shed 2 bases, and the junction held 12 bases outside the gene matches. This CDR3 has 14 residues. Germline loops: CDR1 KGHSH, CDR2 LQKENI.

In this sample, this clone turned up once. The rearrangement uses TRBV4-2 and TRBJ2-1; no definite D call. This CDR3 contains 16 residues. V was cut by 3 bases and J by 0 bases, with 12 bases left in between. The germline V gene encodes CDR1 LGHNA and CDR2 YNFKEQ. This CDR3 is CASSQVTKSSYNEQFF. The CDR3 DNA reads as TGTGCCAGCAGCCAGGTTACTAAGAGCTCCTACAATGAGCAGTTCTTC.

The chain couples TRBV5-6 to TRBJ1-2; D is uncertain. The ends were cut back, 4 bases at V and 4 bases at J, with 11 bases in the middle. Per the germline V gene, CDR1 is SGHDT and CDR2 is YYEEEE. The CDR3 extends over 13 amino acids. CDR3 sequence (DNA): TGTGCCAGCAGCCCATGGGCCGTCTATGGCTACACCTTC. It is translated as CASSPWAVYGYTF.

The chain carries TRBV6-5 and TRBJ1-6; TRBD1 aligns across 9 bases. The CDR3 length is 15 residues. V was pared by 2 bases and J by 10 bases, with 6 bases of the junction left unmatched. The V gene's germline CDR1 is MNHEY and CDR2 SVGAGI. This chain's CDR3 is CASSYLGTGQSPLHF. CDR3 coding DNA: TGTGCCAGCAGTTACCTCGGGACAGGGCAGTCACCCCTCCACTTT.

This chain connects TRBV25-1 to TRBJ2-7; 8 nucleotides agree with TRBD1. CDR3 length equals 13 residues. The J segment lost 2 bases and the V segment lost 4 bases, leaving 1 base of the junction unmatched. From germline, CDR1 is MGHDK and CDR2 SYGVNS. The CDR3 coding sequence is TGTGCCAGCAGTGGGGGACAGGCCTACGAGCAGTACTTC. The encoded protein is CASSGGQAYEQYF.

The chain carries TRBV2 and TRBJ2-7; D unresolved. The CDR3 spans 12 residues. V lost 6 bases and J lost 0, with 6 bases in between. The V gene's germline CDR1 is SNHLY and CDR2 FYNNEI. Here the CDR3 DNA reads TGTGCCAGCAGGTATAACTCCTACGAGCAGTACTTC. It specifies CASRYNSYEQYF. Complete variable domain (other parts from reference TRBV2 and TRBJ2-7): EPEVTQTPSHQVTQMGQEVILRCVPISNHLYFYWYRQILGQKVEFLVSFYNNEISEKSEIFDDQFSVERPDGSNFTLKIRSTKLEDSAMYFCASRYNSYEQYFGPGTRLTVT.

The V call is TRBV3-1 (or the pseudogene TRBV3-2), the J call TRBJ1-1; weak D call: TRBD1 (6 bases). The germline gives CDR1 LGHDT, CDR2 YNNKEL (reference sequence). V was shortened by 5 bases and J by 2 bases, with 12 bases between the two germline ends. CDR3 length: 14 residues. CDR3 nucleotides: TGTGCCAGCAGCAAGGGACATGTTAACACTGAAGCTTTCTTT. This translates into CASSKGHVNTEAFF.

The chain recombines TRBV6-2 or TRBV6-3 with TRBJ2-3; possible D gene TRBD2, 7 bases. Between the trimmed V and J ends, which lost 2 bases and 1 base, there was a span of 13 bases. There are 16 residues in the CDR3. Germline V gives CDR1 MNHEY, CDR2 SVGEGT. CDR3 loop: CASSYGPGGRTDTQYF. The CDR3 bases are TGTGCCAGCAGTTACGGGCCGGGGGGCCGCACAGATACGCAGTATTTT.

The chain links TRBV24-1 to TRBJ2-7; perhaps TRBD2 as D (5 bases). This CDR3 comprises 14 residues. The germline CDR1 and CDR2 sequences are KGHDR and SFDVKD. V was cut by 3 bases and J by 4 bases, with 12 bases left in between. The DNA for the CDR3 is TGTGCCACCAGTGATATCCGGACTGAGTACGAGCAGTACTTC. This sequence encodes CATSDIRTEYEQYF.

V gene TRBV7-9 combines with J gene TRBJ1-2; 7 bases match TRBD1. V lost 5 bases, J lost 3 bases, and 3 bases stayed unmatched. Per the germline V gene, CDR1 is SEHNR and CDR2 is FQNEAQ (reference sequence). This CDR3 contains 13 residues. The CDR3 coding sequence is TGTGCCAGCAGCACCGGGACAGACTATGGCTACACCTTC. Translating it yields CASSTGTDYGYTF.

The V gene is TRBV7-2, the J gene TRBJ1-6; D unclear. CDR1 is SGHTA, CDR2 FQGNSA, per germline. The CDR3 extends over 15 amino acids. The V end was cut by 1 base, the J end by 7 bases, with 11 bases between. The CDR3 protein is CASSLGGKPNSPLHF. The CDR3 DNA sequence: TGTGCCAGCAGCTTAGGAGGCAAGCCAAATTCACCCCTCCACTTT.

This clone was counted once. The chain links TRBV4-3 to TRBJ2-7; 7 bases fit TRBD2. Germline CDR1 is LGHNA and CDR2 is YSLEER. CDR3 size: 17 residues. Losses at the gene ends were 0 bases for V and 0 bases for J; bases not matched to a gene: 8. The CDR3 loop reads CASSQDSSGDYSYEQYF. CDR3 DNA sequence: TGCGCCAGCAGCCAAGACTCTAGCGGAGACTACTCCTACGAGCAGTACTTC.

The chain uses TRBV9 and TRBJ1-4; no firm D call. CDR1 is SGDLS and CDR2 is YYNGEE in the germline V gene. The CDR3 contains 15 residues. V was cut by 0 bases and J by 4 bases, with 10 bases left in between. In DNA, the CDR3 is TGTGCCAGCAGCGTAGGCGATAGAGTTAATGAAAAACTGTTTTTT. Translation: CASSVGDRVNEKLFF. Together with reference TRBV9 and TRBJ1-4, the CDR3 gives the full variable domain: DSGVTQTPKHLITATGQRVTLRCSPRSGDLSVYWYQQSLDQGLQFLIQYYNGEERAKGNILERFSAQQFPDLHSELNLSSLELGDSALYFCASSVGDRVNEKLFFGSGTQLSVL.

The J gene is TRBJ2-1, the V gene TRBV4-3; the D gene is possibly TRBD1 (6 bases). V was cut by 2 bases and J by 4 bases, with 15 bases left in between. This CDR3 has 16 amino acids. CDR1 LGHNA and CDR2 YSLEER come from the germline V gene. CDR3 amino acids: CASSQLTGTTYNEQFF. The CDR3 DNA sequence: TGCGCCAGCAGCCAACTTACCGGGACAACGTACAATGAGCAGTTCTTC.